These 25 T cell receptor beta chains were sequenced from one sample in a study of T cell responses to AZD1222 COVID-19 vaccine. Produced via immunoSEQ multiplex PCR; TCRdb's table is partial and in-frame only. The sample includes around 120,000 clones, about 90% seen only once; the top ten take roughly a sixth. Sequencing used peripheral blood, obtained on day 0 of MenACWY control vaccination. All receptors come from an adult in good health.

As concerns this clone: An end of the junction differs from the germline gene, which may be a read error. The genes are TRBV5-3 and TRBJ2-7; D is unresolved. TRBV5-3 is known as an ORF, though its function is uncertain. This CDR3 has 13 residues. The CDR3 DNA follows: TGTGCCAGAAAATTTAAGACCACCTACCAGCAGTACTTC. Translation gives CARKFKTTYQQYF.

This clone appeared a single time. The J gene is TRBJ2-5, the V gene TRBV28, with D uncertain. The V gene's germline CDR1 is MDHEN and CDR2 SYDVKM. This CDR3 has 13 amino acids. V dropped 8 bases and J dropped 5 bases, with 15 bases sitting between them. The CDR3 protein is CASFAKYRETQYF. CDR3 nucleotides: TGTGCCAGCTTTGCAAAGTACCGGGAGACCCAGTACTTC.

J is TRBJ1-3 and V is TRBV28, with D tentatively TRBD1 (5 bases). V was clipped by 6 bases and J by 1 base, with 13 bases between them. The V gene's germline CDR1 is MDHEN and CDR2 SYDVKM. The CDR3 has 15 amino acids. This CDR3 is CASSYLAGSGNTIYF. The CDR3 coding sequence is TGTGCCAGCAGCTATTTAGCAGGGTCTGGAAACACCATATATTTT.

The table lists this clone with a count of one. The V and J genes are TRBV19 and TRBJ1-6; 7 bases align to TRBD1. Germline lookup yields CDR1 LNHDA and CDR2 SQIVND (reference sequence). V lost 6 bases and J lost 10; bases outside the gene matches: 9. The CDR3 sequence is 14 residues long. The CDR3 coding sequence is TGTGCCAGTAGCCCAGGGGGGCAGGGGTCACCCCTCCACTTT. It codes for CASSPGGQGSPLHF.

The chain combines TRBV7-3 with TRBJ1-2; D might be TRBD1 (6 bases). Germline loops: CDR1 SGHTA, CDR2 FQGTGA. V was trimmed by 0 bases and J by 7 bases, leaving 12 bases between them. This CDR3 region has 14 residues. CDR3 in amino acids: CASSLTGQGTGYTF. CDR3 sequence (DNA): TGTGCCAGCAGCTTAACGGGGCAGGGGACTGGCTACACCTTC.

This rearrangement joins TRBV4-2 to TRBJ2-7; a weak D match, TRBD2 (6 bases). This CDR3 contains 16 residues. V was pared by 2 bases and J by 4 bases, with 18 bases between. Per the germline V gene, CDR1 is LGHNA and CDR2 is YNFKEQ. The CDR3 protein is CASSQTAPRESYEQYF. The CDR3, as DNA: TGTGCCAGCAGCCAAACAGCTCCCCGGGAGAGTTACGAGCAGTACTTC.

About this clone itself: Relative to the germline gene, one junction end is altered; a read error may explain this. V is TRBV19 and J is TRBJ1-5; no firm D call. Germline CDR1 is LNHDA and CDR2 is SQIVND (reference sequence). The CDR3 loop spans 13 amino acids. The CDR3 sequence: CASSISRASIYSF. DNA for the CDR3: TGTGCCAGTAGTATTAGTCGGGCCTCTATCTATTCCTTT.

The chain couples TRBV5-4 to TRBJ1-1; D not certain. There are 14 residues in the CDR3. The ends were cut back, 4 bases at V and 1 base at J, with 11 bases in the middle. Germline CDR1 is SGHNT and CDR2 is YYREEE (reference sequence). Here the CDR3 DNA reads TGTGCCAGCAGCAGGGTTGTCGAGAACACTGAAGCTTTCTTT. Protein: CASSRVVENTEAFF.

This chain connects TRBV4-1 to TRBJ1-3; D is unclear. The germline V gene encodes CDR1 MGHRA and CDR2 YSYEKL. V lost 6 bases and J 0 bases, leaving 6 bases between the germline ends. The CDR3 consists of 13 residues. The CDR3 loop reads CASRGYSGNTIYF. The DNA for the CDR3 is TGCGCCAGCAGGGGCTACTCTGGAAACACCATATATTTT.

This chain uses TRBV9 with TRBJ2-1; D remains ambiguous. The CDR3 is 14 amino acids. CDR1 is SGDLS and CDR2 is YYNGEE in the germline V gene. V was cut by 0 bases and J by 10 bases, with 14 bases left in between. CDR3 nucleotides: TGTGCCAGCAGCGTAGCTTTTGGGCAGAGCGAGCAGTTCTTC. Its protein product is CASSVAFGQSEQFF. The full variable domain, rest sourced from reference TRBV9 and TRBJ2-1, is DSGVTQTPKHLITATGQRVTLRCSPRSGDLSVYWYQQSLDQGLQFLIQYYNGEERAKGNILERFSAQQFPDLHSELNLSSLELGDSALYFCASSVAFGQSEQFFGPGTRLTVL.

The chain uses TRBV15 and TRBJ1-5; tentatively, D is TRBD1 (6 bases). V was clipped by 2 bases and J by 1 base, with 21 bases between them. The CDR3 has 19 amino acids. Germline lookup yields CDR1 LNHNV and CDR2 YYDKDF (reference sequence). Here the CDR3 DNA reads TGTGCCACCAGCAGATCGAAACAGGGCGCCGGGTTCAGCAATCAGCCCCAGCATTTT. This codes for CATSRSKQGAGFSNQPQHF.

The gene calls are TRBV3-1 (or the pseudogene TRBV3-2) and TRBJ2-7, with TRBD2 matching over 9 bases. The V and J ends lost 1 base and 2 bases, in that order; junction bases with no gene match: 3. CDR3 length: 15 residues. Germline CDR1 and CDR2: LGHDT and YNNKEL (reference sequence). CDR3: CASSQGLAGTYEQYF. The CDR3 DNA follows: TGTGCCAGCAGCCAAGGGCTAGCGGGGACCTACGAGCAGTACTTC.

The table lists this clone with a few counts. CDR3 protein: CASSYLPRGAGGEQYF. The CDR3 region has the DNA TGTGCCAGCAGTTACCTTCCACGTGGCGCCGGGGGCGAGCAGTACTTC. The rearrangement joins TRBV6-5 to TRBJ2-7; a weak D match, TRBD2 (6 bases). Germline CDR1 MNHEY, CDR2 SVGAGI. V gave up 2 bases and J gave up 6 bases, with 20 bases separating them. The CDR3 is 16 residues long.

The table lists this clone with a count of one. The chain has TRBV5-1 and TRBJ2-6, with a possible D match to TRBD1 (6 bases). The germline CDR1 and CDR2 sequences are SGHRS and YFSETQ. The CDR3 totals 17 residues. V lost 5 bases, J lost 4 bases, and 19 bases lay in between. As DNA, the CDR3 is TGCGCCAGCAGTCAGGGGAGAGGTCAGCTCGGGGCCAACGTCCTGACTTTC. This gives the protein CASSQGRGQLGANVLTF.

The V call is TRBV3-1 (or the pseudogene TRBV3-2), the J call TRBJ2-4, with 7 bases matching TRBD1. The germline CDR1 and CDR2 sequences are LGHDT and YNNKEL (reference sequence). The V segment lost 2 bases and the J segment 1 base; nucleotides outside the gene matches: 5. The CDR3 runs 16 residues. The CDR3 reads CASSQLTGMAKNIQYF. CDR3 sequence (DNA): TGTGCCAGCAGCCAACTGACAGGGATGGCCAAAAACATTCAGTACTTC.

This chain uses TRBV28 with TRBJ2-7; 8 bases align to TRBD2. The length of the CDR3 is 14 residues. Germline V gene data show CDR1 as MDHEN and CDR2 as SYDVKM. Germline trimming cut 6 bases from V and 12 bases from J; bases unmatched to any gene: 16. The CDR3 DNA follows: TGTGCCAGCAGCCGGGGGGGGGTCTCCAACCAGGCGTACTTC. Translation gives CASSRGGVSNQAYF. Using reference TRBV28 and TRBJ2-7 for the parts outside the CDR3, the full variable domain is DVKVTQSSRYLVKRTGEKVFLECVQDMDHENMFWYRQDPGLGLRLIYFSYDVKMKEKGDIPEGYSVSREKKERFSLILESASTNQTSMYLCASSRGGVSNQAYFGPGTRLTVT.

The rearrangement joins TRBV30 to TRBJ2-7, with 7 bases lining up with TRBD1. Looked up from germline, CDR1 is GTSNPN and CDR2 is SVGIG (reference sequence). J gave up 3 bases and V 2 bases, and 1 base lay outside the gene matches. This CDR3 is built from 12 residues. CDR3 nucleotides: TGTGCCTGGAGTCCAGGGGGCTACGAGCAGTACTTC. Translated, it gives CAWSPGGYEQYF.

The chain uses TRBV18 and TRBJ2-5, with a weak D call TRBD2 (5 bases). Germline CDR1 and CDR2: KGHSH and LQKENI. The length of the CDR3 is 13 residues. V was clipped by 2 bases and J by 5 bases, with 9 bases between them. CDR3 in amino acids: CASSPGQRETQYF. CDR3 DNA: TGTGCCAGCTCACCAGGGCAGCGGGAGACCCAGTACTTC.

The V call is TRBV7-8, the J call TRBJ2-2, with D unresolved. V lost 3 bases and J lost 0, with 8 bases in between. Looked up from germline, CDR1 is SGHVS and CDR2 is FQNEAQ. The CDR3 loop spans 15 amino acids. CDR3 in amino acids: CASSFSTTNTGELFF. In DNA form, the CDR3 reads TGTGCCAGCAGCTTTTCTACCACGAACACCGGGGAGCTGTTTTTT.

V gene TRBV25-1 combines with J gene TRBJ2-3, with 7 bases that match TRBD2. V gave up 6 bases and J gave up 0 bases; unmatched junction bases: 9. The length of the CDR3 is 16 residues. Germline values: CDR1 MGHDK, CDR2 SYGVNS. CDR3 sequence reads: CASSHFGSGSTDTQYF. DNA of the CDR3: TGTGCCAGCAGCCACTTTGGTAGCGGGAGCACAGATACGCAGTATTTT.

The J gene is TRBJ1-2, the V gene TRBV5-5, with D uncertain. The CDR3 runs 15 residues. Deletions cut 6 bases from V and 0 bases from J, with 15 bases between. The germline V gene encodes CDR1 SGHKS and CDR2 YYEKEE (reference sequence). The CDR3 sequence is CASTTAGPTNYGYTF. The CDR3 DNA reads as TGTGCCAGCACTACTGCCGGGCCCACTAACTATGGCTACACCTTC.

This CDR3 is CASSLLGAGWISPGEQYF. The DNA of the CDR3 is TGTGCCAGCAGCTTGCTCGGAGCAGGGTGGATCAGTCCCGGCGAGCAGTACTTC. V and J are TRBV5-6 and TRBJ2-7; possibly TRBD1 for D (5 bases). The CDR3 totals 18 residues. The germline V gene has CDR1 SGHDT and CDR2 YYEEEE. V was clipped by 1 base and J by 6 bases, with 26 bases between them.

This clone was seen a single time. The gene calls are TRBV19 and TRBJ1-5; D remains unclear. CDR1 LNHDA and CDR2 SQIVND come from the germline V gene (reference sequence). This CDR3 comprises 18 residues. V lost 0 bases and J 2 bases, leaving 17 bases between the germline ends. CDR3 sequence reads: CASSIDPPGPRGNQPQHF. In DNA form, the CDR3 reads TGTGCCAGTAGTATAGATCCCCCGGGCCCGAGGGGCAATCAGCCCCAGCATTTT.

This chain joins TRBV28 and TRBJ2-1; a weak D match, TRBD2 (6 bases). CDR3 length equals 15 residues. V was pared by 5 bases and J by 2 bases, with 13 bases between. Germline values: CDR1 MDHEN, CDR2 SYDVKM. CDR3 coding DNA: TGTGCCAGCAGTCCAAGCGGGTTCCCCTACAATGAGCAGTTCTTC. It is translated as CASSPSGFPYNEQFF.

The V call is TRBV10-3, the J call TRBJ1-1, with 7 bases matching TRBD1. There are 13 residues in the CDR3. The germline V gene has CDR1 ENHRY and CDR2 SYGVKD. Trimming at V came to 8 bases and at J to 0 bases, leaving 3 bases not matched to a gene. CDR3 protein: CAIQGGVNTEAFF. DNA of the CDR3: TGTGCCATCCAGGGGGGGGTGAACACTGAAGCTTTCTTT.